The T cell receptor beta chain described here comes from a study of T cell repertoires in cytomegalovirus infection. Across the whole study: Public TCR beta signatures were indicative of both CMV infection and a matching HLA type.

TCRdb reanalysed the reads using MiXCR and keeps one entry per CDR3 protein. Of about 57,000 distinct CDR3 sequences listed, 20% were seen once; the top ten hold roughly 73%. About this clonotype itself: Its antigen is still unknown.

Looked up from germline, CDR1 is MNHEY and CDR2 is SVGAGI. The CDR3 has 15 residues. Trimming left V 0 bases short and J 7 bases short, with 10 bases between. Points from the study as a whole: Across the ex vivo response, the dominant clonotypes were HLA-C-restricted CMV-specific TCR beta clonotypes. Based on cumulative public TCR beta family frequency, carriers of CMV plus the relevant HLA were identified.

The chain uses TRBV6-5 and TRBJ1-6, with unresolved D. This specimen was CD8+ T cells from cultured PBMCs, taken from culture after CMV antigen stimulation. The origin of this receptor is a human donor in good health (CMV status not recorded). Some clones in this sample may be carry-over from other donors' samples. CDR3 sequence (DNA): TGTGCCAGCAGTTACTCGGCAGAAACCAATTCACCCCTCCACTTT. As protein: CASSYSAETNSPLHF.